This TCR beta chain derives from a study of T cell responses to AZD1222 COVID-19 vaccine (dated by TCRdb to the early 2020s). With respect to the entire study: AZD1222 recipients given second doses at about 4 weeks or at about 12 weeks were pooled, since spike-specific TCR depth and breadth were not found to differ between the two schedules. A total of just over 230 trial participants underwent TCR sequencing, of whom 200 to 220 had received two doses of AZD1222 and some 25 had received two doses of the MenACWY control vaccine. Trial participants were enrolled by age into 18-55, 56-69 and 70-plus year subgroups, with 148, 28 and 57 TCR-sequenced participants respectively.

The CDR3 regions of human TCRbeta chains were analyzed by immunosequencing. On the study's bioinformatics: TCRs in the repertoires were compared against a reference library of SARS-CoV-2-specific TCRs that had been generated with the MIRA antigen-specificity platform. Breadth meant the fraction of unique TCRs that were SARS-CoV-2-associated, whereas depth meant the fraction of total T cells that were SARS-CoV-2-associated. Each spike-specific TCR was assigned to its reactive spike region and to a CD4 or CD8 class using the MIRA data. Log10-transformed breadth and depth values were compared by one-way ANOVA with Sidak's multiple comparisons tests. TCRdb carries this immuneACCESS record with in-frame sequences only. Its versions omit some clonotypes, under half of them owing to an unresolved V gene in the studies checked, with the rest unexplained. V and J calls and clone size are those listed in that table; D and trimming were worked out from the DNA. The sample has 100,000 to 150,000 clones on record, roughly nine tenths of them singletons. The top ten clonotypes cover roughly 1.5% of the sample.

The CDR1 and CDR2 encoded by the germline V gene are KGHSH and LQKENI. The V end loses 6 bases and the J end loses 0 bases, and a stretch of 5 bases separates them. The CDR3 goes from the cysteine to the phenylalanine over 12 residues. Of the read, only the CDR3 DNA is kept; its 36 bases are in frame from base 1. In its sample, this clone was seen once. The antigen it binds to is not known. No quality values exist for individual bases; no much larger clone is one base distant. Other DNA variants within this sample encode the same CDR3. The time point label here, explained by the study, means: baseline before first vaccination. Vaccinee samples came from UK trials COV001 and COV002, including a single-blind randomized controlled phase 2/3 trial of AZD1222 (ChAdOx1 nCoV-19) in healthy adults. For TCRbeta chain sequencing, PBMC samples from trial participants were taken at day 0 and at day 28 after the second dose.

Study-wide conclusions, independent of this receptor: Spike-specific TCR breadth and depth rose significantly after two AZD1222 doses compared with day 0 and with MenACWY recipients. The vaccine-associated CD4 TCRs covered the entire spike protein, and the dominant responses fell in regions 160-218 and 743-854. Reportedly, close to half of the unique spike-specific TCRs recognized epitopes lying outside the regions that are mutated in the B.1.351 and B.1.1.7 variants. Because no day 14 peak-response samples were available, repertoires were characterized only after the peak T cell response. In the small 56-69-year group, the increase in depth fell short of significance, most likely because of low power. Participants were mostly white British and included more females than males, and it was suggested by the authors that clonal diversity may have been underestimated. Only a handful of AZD1222 recipients were SARS-CoV-2 seropositive at baseline, limiting conclusions about previously exposed vaccinees.

The TCR was taken from an adult in good health. This receptor chain uses TRBV18 and TRBJ2-5, with the D gene call left open. This specimen consisted of peripheral blood, obtained on day 0 of AZD1222 vaccination. The CDR3 has the sequence CASSLYQETQYF. The sequence in DNA is TGTGCCAGCTCCTTGTACCAAGAGACCCAGTACTTC.